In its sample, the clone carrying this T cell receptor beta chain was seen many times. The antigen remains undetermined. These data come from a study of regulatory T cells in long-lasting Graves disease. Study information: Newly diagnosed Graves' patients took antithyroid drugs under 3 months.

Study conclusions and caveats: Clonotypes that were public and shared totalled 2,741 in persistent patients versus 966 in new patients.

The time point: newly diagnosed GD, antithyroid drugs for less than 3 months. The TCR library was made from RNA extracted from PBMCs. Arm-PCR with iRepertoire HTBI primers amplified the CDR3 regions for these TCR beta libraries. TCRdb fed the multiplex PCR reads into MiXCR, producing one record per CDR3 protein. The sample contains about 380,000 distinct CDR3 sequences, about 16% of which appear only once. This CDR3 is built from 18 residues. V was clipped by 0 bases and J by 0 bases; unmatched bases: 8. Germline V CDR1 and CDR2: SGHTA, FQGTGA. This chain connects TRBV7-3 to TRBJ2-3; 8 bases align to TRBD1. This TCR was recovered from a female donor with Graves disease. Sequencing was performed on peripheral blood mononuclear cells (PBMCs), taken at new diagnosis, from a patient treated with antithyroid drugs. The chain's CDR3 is CASSLTSRTGMSTDTQYF. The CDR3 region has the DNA TGTGCCAGCAGCTTAACCAGCCGGACAGGGATGAGCACAGATACGCAGTATTTT. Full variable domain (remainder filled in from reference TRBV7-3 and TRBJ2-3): GAGVSQTPSNKVTEKGKYVELRCDPISGHTALYWYRQSLGQGPEFLIYFQGTGAADDSGLPNDRFFAVRPEGSVSTLKIQRTERGDSAVYLCASSLTSRTGMSTDTQYFGPGTRLTVL.